The sequence of this T cell receptor beta chain was determined in a study of CD8+CD57+ T cells in acquired aplastic anemia. In its sample, this clonotype was seen many times. Its target is unknown. V was clipped by 5 bases and J by 4 bases, with 14 bases between them. The length of the CDR3 is 14 residues. TCR beta VDJ and CDR3 profiling used genomic DNA as template. Using its own MiXCR run on the reads, TCRdb lists one record per CDR3 protein. The table has roughly 300,000 distinct CDR3 sequences, roughly half seen once. Study outcomes and limitations: Patients and controls were not found to differ significantly in CD8+ Simpson's diversity. It was found that some 31 CD8+ CDR3 sequences were shared between patients and controls.

Sequenced: sorted CD4+, CD8+, or CD8+CD57+ T cells (not recorded which) from PBMCs. The gene calls are TRBV12-3 or TRBV12-4 and TRBJ2-5; perhaps TRBD2 as D (7 bases). The TCR was taken from a human donor with severe aplastic anemia or a healthy control (not recorded which). The chain's CDR3 is CASSPRGGAETQYF. For the CDR3, the DNA is TGTGCCAGCAGTCCAAGAGGGGGGGCAGAGACCCAGTACTTC.